This TCR beta chain stems from a study of identical twins. One entry per CDR3 protein, called by TCRdb with MiXCR from the 5' RACE reads. The sample has about 210,000 distinct CDR3 sequences, 9.4% seen once. In its sample, this clonotype was seen a few times. No antigen is known for it. Trimming at V came to 6 bases and at J to 5 bases, leaving 15 bases not matched to a gene. The germline gives CDR1 SGHRS, CDR2 YFSETQ. The CDR3 length is 16 residues. Study-level findings and limits: Among monozygotic twins, out-of-frame TCR alpha sharing exceeded what models predicted.

The rearrangement joins TRBV5-1 to TRBJ2-5, with TRBD2 identical over 8 bases. This receptor was taken from a woman under 30 in good health. The sample was memory (CD45RO+) T cells sorted from blood. In nucleotides, the CDR3 is TGCGCCAGCATCGTGGGCAGCGGGGGCACGGAGGAGACCCAGTACTTC. Protein product: CASIVGSGGTEETQYF.